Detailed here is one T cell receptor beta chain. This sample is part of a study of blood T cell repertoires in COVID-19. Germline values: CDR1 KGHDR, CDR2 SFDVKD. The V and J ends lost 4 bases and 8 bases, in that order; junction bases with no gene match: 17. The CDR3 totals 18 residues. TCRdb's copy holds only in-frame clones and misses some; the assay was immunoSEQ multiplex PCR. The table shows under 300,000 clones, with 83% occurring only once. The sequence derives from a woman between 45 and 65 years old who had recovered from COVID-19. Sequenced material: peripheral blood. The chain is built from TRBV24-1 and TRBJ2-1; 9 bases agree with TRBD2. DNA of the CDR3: TGTGCCACCAGTGACCCTCGAGAGCTAGCGGGAAGTGGGTATGAGCAGTTCTTC. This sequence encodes CATSDPRELAGSGYEQFF.